This entry lists 6 T cell receptor beta chains sequenced from one sample in a study of cytomegalovirus exposure and HLA in healthy donors. Clones were read by immunoSEQ multiplex PCR, and TCRdb kept only the in-frame ones, dropping some. The sample gives 90,000 to 150,000 clones, around 89% of which show up once; about 6.3% is in the top ten. The sequenced sample was PBMCs. The receptor set was obtained from a woman younger than 30 in good health and CMV-seropositive.

This clone was counted once. J is TRBJ2-5 and V is TRBV5-4; 9 bases are a match to TRBD2. The trim removed 4 bases at V and 5 bases at J, leaving 15 bases unmatched. Germline V gene sequence: CDR1 SGHNT, CDR2 YYREEE (reference sequence). This CDR3 region has 17 residues. CDR3 region: CASSLYQIAGVGETQYF. The CDR3 nucleotides are TGTGCCAGCAGCCTCTACCAGATAGCGGGAGTGGGGGAGACCCAGTACTTC.

The rearrangement uses TRBV28 and TRBJ2-3; D not resolved. Germline CDR1 is MDHEN and CDR2 is SYDVKM. CDR3 length: 11 residues. V lost 3 bases, J lost 6 bases, and 4 bases lay in between. CDR3: CASSFRDTQYF. The CDR3 DNA follows: TGTGCCAGCAGTTTTCGGGATACGCAGTATTTT.

The chain has TRBV30 and TRBJ1-2; no clear D gene. Germline V gives CDR1 GTSNPN, CDR2 SVGIG (reference sequence). V dropped 0 bases and J dropped 8 bases, with 13 bases sitting between them. CDR3 size: 13 residues. The CDR3 loop reads CAWSVVRIEGYTF. The CDR3 DNA reads TGTGCCTGGAGTGTGGTCAGGATAGAGGGCTACACCTTC.

The rearrangement links TRBV7-8 to TRBJ2-5, with 8 bases matching TRBD1. Trimming took 2 bases from V and 2 from J; bases not matched to a gene: 1. Germline loops: CDR1 SGHVS, CDR2 FQNEAQ. This CDR3 has 14 residues. Here the CDR3 reads CASSLWTGQETQYF. CDR3 nucleotide sequence: TGTGCCAGCAGCTTATGGACAGGGCAAGAGACCCAGTACTTC. The full variable domain, its missing parts supplied by reference TRBV7-8 and TRBJ2-5, is GAGVSQSPRYKVAKRGQDVALRCDPISGHVSLFWYQQALGQGPEFLTYFQNEAQLDKSGLPSDRFFAERPEGSVSTLKIQRTQQEDSAVYLCASSLWTGQETQYFGPGTRLLVL.

The rearrangement uses TRBV2 and TRBJ1-3; possibly TRBD1 for D (5 bases). V was cut by 3 bases and J by 2 bases, with 11 bases left in between. Per germline, CDR1 SNHLY and CDR2 FYNNEI. This CDR3 is 15 amino acids long. CDR3 DNA sequence: TGTGCCAGCAGTGACCCGGGGGGTGCTGGAAACACCATATATTTT. Its translation: CASSDPGGAGNTIYF.

A single count supports this clone. The gene calls are TRBV15 and TRBJ1-2; 7 bases line up with TRBD1. The CDR3 is 16 amino acids. The germline CDR1 and CDR2 sequences are LNHNV and YYDKDF (reference sequence). With V trimmed by 0 bases and J by 4 bases, 8 bases remained unmatched. CDR3 nucleotides: TGTGCCACCAGCAGAGATGAAGGGGGCACGGGCTATGGCTACACCTTC. Its translation: CATSRDEGGTGYGYTF.